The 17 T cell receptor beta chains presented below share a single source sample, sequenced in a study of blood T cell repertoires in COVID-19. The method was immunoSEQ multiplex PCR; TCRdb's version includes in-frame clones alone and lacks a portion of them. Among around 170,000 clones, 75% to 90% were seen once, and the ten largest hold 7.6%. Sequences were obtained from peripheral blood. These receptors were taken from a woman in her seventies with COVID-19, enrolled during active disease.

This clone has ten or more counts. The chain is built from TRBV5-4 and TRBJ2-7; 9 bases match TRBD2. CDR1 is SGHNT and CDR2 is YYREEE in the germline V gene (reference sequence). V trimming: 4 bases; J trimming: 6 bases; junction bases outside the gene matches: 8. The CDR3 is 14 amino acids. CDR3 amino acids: CASSVSGRNGEQYF. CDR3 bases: TGTGCCAGCAGCGTTAGCGGGAGAAACGGCGAGCAGTACTTC.

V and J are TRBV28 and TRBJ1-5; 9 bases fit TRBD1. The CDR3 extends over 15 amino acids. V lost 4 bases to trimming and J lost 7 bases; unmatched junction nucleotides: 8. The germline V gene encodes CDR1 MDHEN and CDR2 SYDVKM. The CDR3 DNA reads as TGTGCCAGCAGTTCCTCGACAGGGGGAAGACAGCCCCAGCATTTT. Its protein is CASSSSTGGRQPQHF.

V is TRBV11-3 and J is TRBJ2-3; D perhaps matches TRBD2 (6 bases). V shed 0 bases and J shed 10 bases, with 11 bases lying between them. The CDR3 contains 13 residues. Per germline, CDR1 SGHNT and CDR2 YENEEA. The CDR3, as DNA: TGTGCCAGCAGCTTAGATCCGCGGGGTTCGCAGTATTTT. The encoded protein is CASSLDPRGSQYF.

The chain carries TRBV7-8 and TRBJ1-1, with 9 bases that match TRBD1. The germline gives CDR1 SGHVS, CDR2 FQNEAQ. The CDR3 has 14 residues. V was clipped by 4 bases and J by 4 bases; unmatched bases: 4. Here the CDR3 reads CASSSQGAVTEAFF. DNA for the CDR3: TGTGCCAGCAGCTCACAGGGGGCGGTCACTGAAGCTTTCTTT.

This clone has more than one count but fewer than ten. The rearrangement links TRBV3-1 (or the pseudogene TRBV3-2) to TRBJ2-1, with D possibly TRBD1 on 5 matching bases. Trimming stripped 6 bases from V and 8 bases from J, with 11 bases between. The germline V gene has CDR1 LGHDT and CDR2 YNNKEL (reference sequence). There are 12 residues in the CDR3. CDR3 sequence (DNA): TGTGCCAGCAGACAGGACGTCCATGAGCAGTTCTTC. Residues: CASRQDVHEQFF.

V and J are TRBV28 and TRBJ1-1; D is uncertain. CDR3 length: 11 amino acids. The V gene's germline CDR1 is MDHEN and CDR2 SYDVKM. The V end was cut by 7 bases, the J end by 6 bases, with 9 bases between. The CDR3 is CASILNAEAFF. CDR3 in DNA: TGTGCCAGCATTCTAAACGCTGAAGCTTTCTTT.

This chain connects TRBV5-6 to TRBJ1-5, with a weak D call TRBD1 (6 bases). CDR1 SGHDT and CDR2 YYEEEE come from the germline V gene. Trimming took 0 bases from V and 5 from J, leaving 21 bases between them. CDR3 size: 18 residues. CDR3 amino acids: CASSLARQGNVPYQPQHF. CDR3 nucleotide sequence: TGTGCCAGCAGCTTGGCCAGGCAGGGGAACGTACCTTATCAGCCCCAGCATTTT.

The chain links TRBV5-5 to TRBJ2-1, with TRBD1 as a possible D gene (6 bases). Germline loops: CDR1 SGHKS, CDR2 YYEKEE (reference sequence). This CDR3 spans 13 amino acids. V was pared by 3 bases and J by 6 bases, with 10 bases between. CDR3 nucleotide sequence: TGTGCCAGCAGCTCCGGACAGCTCAATGAGCAGTTCTTC. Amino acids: CASSSGQLNEQFF. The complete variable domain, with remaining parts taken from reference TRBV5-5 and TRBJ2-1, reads DAGVTQSPTHLIKTRGQQVTLRCSPISGHKSVSWYQQVLGQGPQFIFQYYEKEERGRGNFPDRFSARQFPNYSSELNVNALLLGDSALYLCASSSGQLNEQFFGPGTRLTVL.

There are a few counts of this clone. CDR3 in DNA: TGTGCCAGTAAGGTTTCAGGAAATCTGAACACTGAAGCTTTCTTT. Translating it yields CASKVSGNLNTEAFF. The chain couples TRBV19 to TRBJ1-1, with D uncertain. The CDR3 has 15 amino acids. Germline-derived CDR1 and CDR2 are LNHDA and SQIVND (reference sequence). Deletions cut 7 bases from V and 0 bases from J, with 15 bases between.

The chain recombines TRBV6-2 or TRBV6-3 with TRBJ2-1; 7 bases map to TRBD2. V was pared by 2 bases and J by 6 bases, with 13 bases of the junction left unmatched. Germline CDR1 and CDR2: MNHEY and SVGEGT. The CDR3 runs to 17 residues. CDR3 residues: CASSYPGRELFSNEQFF. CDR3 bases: TGTGCCAGCAGTTACCCCGGGCGGGAGCTATTCAGCAATGAGCAGTTCTTC.

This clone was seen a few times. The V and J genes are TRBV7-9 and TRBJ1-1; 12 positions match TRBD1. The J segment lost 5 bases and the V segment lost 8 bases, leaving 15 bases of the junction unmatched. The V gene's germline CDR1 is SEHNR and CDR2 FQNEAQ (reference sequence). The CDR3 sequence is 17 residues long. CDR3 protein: CASVNTGTGGRRTEAFF. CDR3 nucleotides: TGTGCCAGCGTCAATACCGGGACAGGGGGCCGGCGGACTGAAGCTTTCTTT.

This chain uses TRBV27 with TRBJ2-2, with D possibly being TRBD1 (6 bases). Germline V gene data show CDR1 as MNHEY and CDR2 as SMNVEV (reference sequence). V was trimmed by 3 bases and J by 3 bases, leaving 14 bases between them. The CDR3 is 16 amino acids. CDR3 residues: CASSFWGRKYTGELFF. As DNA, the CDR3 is TGTGCCAGCAGTTTCTGGGGGCGCAAATACACCGGGGAGCTGTTTTTT.

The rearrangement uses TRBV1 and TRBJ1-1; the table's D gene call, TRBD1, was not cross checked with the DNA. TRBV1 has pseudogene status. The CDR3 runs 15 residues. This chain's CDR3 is CTSRSHRGPTTEAFF. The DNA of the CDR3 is TGCACCAGCAGATCCCACAGGGGGCCCACGACTGAAGCTTTCTTT.

The CDR3 sequence: CASSHDRGAAGELFF. DNA for the CDR3: TGTGCCAGCTCACACGACAGAGGAGCCGCCGGGGAGCTGTTTTTT. V is TRBV18 and J is TRBJ2-2; TRBD1 might be the D (5 bases). This CDR3 region has 15 residues. Germline V gene data show CDR1 as KGHSH and CDR2 as LQKENI. The V and J ends lost 4 bases and 6 bases respectively, with 15 bases between them.

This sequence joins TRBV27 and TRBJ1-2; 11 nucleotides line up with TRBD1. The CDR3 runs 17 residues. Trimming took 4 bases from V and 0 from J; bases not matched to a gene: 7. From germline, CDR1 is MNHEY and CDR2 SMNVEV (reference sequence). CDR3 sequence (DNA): TGTGCCAGCAGTTCCGCCGGGACAGGGGGTTCTAACTATGGCTACACCTTC. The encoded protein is CASSSAGTGGSNYGYTF.

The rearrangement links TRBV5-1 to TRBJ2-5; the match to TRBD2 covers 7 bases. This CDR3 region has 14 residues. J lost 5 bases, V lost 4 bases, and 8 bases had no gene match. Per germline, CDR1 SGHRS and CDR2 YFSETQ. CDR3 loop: CASSHLGEGETQYF. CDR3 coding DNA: TGCGCCAGCAGCCACCTAGGGGAGGGGGAGACCCAGTACTTC.

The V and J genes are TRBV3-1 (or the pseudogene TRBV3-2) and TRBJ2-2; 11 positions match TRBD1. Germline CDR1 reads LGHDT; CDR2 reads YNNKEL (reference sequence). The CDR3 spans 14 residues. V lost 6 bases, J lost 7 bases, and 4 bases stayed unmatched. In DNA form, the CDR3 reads TGTGCCAGCAGACGGGGACAGGGGGACGGGGAGCTGTTTTTT. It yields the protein CASRRGQGDGELFF.